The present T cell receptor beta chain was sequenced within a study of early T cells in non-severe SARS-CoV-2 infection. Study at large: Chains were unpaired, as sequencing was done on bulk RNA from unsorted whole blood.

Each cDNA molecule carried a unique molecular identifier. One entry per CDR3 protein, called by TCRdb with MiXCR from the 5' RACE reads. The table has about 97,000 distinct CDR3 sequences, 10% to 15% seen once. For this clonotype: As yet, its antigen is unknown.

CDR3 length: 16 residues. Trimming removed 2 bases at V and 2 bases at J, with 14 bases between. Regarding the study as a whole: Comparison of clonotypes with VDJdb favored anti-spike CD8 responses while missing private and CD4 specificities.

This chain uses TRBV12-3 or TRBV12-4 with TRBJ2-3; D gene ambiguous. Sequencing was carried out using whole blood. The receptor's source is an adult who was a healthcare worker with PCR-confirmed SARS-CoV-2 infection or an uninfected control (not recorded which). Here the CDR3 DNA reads TGTGCCAGCAGTTTAAGGGTCAACTCAATCACAGATACGCAGTATTTT. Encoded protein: CASSLRVNSITDTQYF.